A selection of T cell receptor beta chains follows, all from one sample in a study of T cell responses to AZD1222 COVID-19 vaccine. Data came from immunoSEQ multiplex PCR; TCRdb stores just in-frame clones and leaves some out. The top ten hold 2.2% of the sample, which has under 95,000 clones, roughly 87% seen once. Sequencing was performed on peripheral blood, taken on day 0 of AZD1222 vaccination. These receptors all come from an adult in good health. The CDR3 runs from the conserved cysteine through the conserved F or W. Each record gives: CDR3 DNA, CDR3 protein, clone size, J gene, D gene, V gene. A D gene is named only where the DNA matches it firmly. Not all rows give a size; the values are once, few, many and, for expanded clones, a class.

TGTGCCAGCAGCCATGGACAGGGTCCAGAGACCCAGTACTTC CASSHGQGPETQYF - TRBJ2-5 TRBD1 TRBV4-2
TGTGCCATCAGTGAGGCAGGTCAAGAGACCCAGTACTTC CAISEAGQETQYF - TRBJ2-5 - TRBV10-3
TGTGCCAGCTCACCTCGGGCTAGCGGGGGACAGGGAGAGCAGTACTTC CASSPRASGGQGEQYF - TRBJ2-7 - TRBV18
TGTGCCAGCAGTTCCACCGGGACAGGGGGACCTGAAGCTTTCTTT CASSSTGTGGPEAFF - TRBJ1-1 TRBD1 TRBV28
TGTGCCAGCAGCCTCGTGGACAGGGGTGTCTATGGCTACACCTTC CASSLVDRGVYGYTF - TRBJ1-2 TRBD1 TRBV5-6
TGTGCCAGCAGTTGGGCCGGGACAAGGGGTTATGGCTACACCTTC CASSWAGTRGYGYTF - TRBJ1-2 - TRBV6-2/TRBV6-3
TGTGCCTGGAGTGGAGAGGGGGTATTTGGAAACACCATATATTTT CAWSGEGVFGNTIYF - TRBJ1-3 - TRBV30
TGTGCCAGCAGCCAAGCGTCGGGCCAAAACATTCAGTACTTC CASSQASGQNIQYF - TRBJ2-4 - TRBV3-1/TRBV3-2
TGTGCCAGCAGGGGGCTAGCGACGAACACCGGGGAGCTGTTTTTT CASRGLATNTGELFF once TRBJ2-2 - TRBV7-9
TGCAGCGCCGGGACTACGACCTACAATGAGCAGTTCTTC CSAGTTTYNEQFF - TRBJ2-1 TRBD2 TRBV29-1
TGTGCCAGCAGTCCTCGGGCAGGGTGGAGCAATCAGCCCCAGCATTTT CASSPRAGWSNQPQHF few TRBJ1-5 - TRBV27
TGTGCCAGCAGCCAACGAAGGGGCGCGTATGAGACCCAGTACTTC CASSQRRGAYETQYF - TRBJ2-5 - TRBV14
TGCGCCAGCAGCCCCGAGCGCTCTGGAAACACCATATATTTT CASSPERSGNTIYF - TRBJ1-3 - TRBV5-1
TGTGCCACCAGCAGAGATGTCTACGGCGGCGGCAATGAGCAGTTCTTC CATSRDVYGGGNEQFF once TRBJ2-1 - TRBV15
TGTGCCAGCTCACCCGGGACAGGGGTTTGGAATCAGCCCCAGCATTTT CASSPGTGVWNQPQHF - TRBJ1-5 TRBD1 TRBV18
TGTGCCAGCAGCACCCGGGTAATAAACACTGAAGCTTTCTTT CASSTRVINTEAFF - TRBJ1-1 - TRBV6-5
TGCAGCGTTGAAGATCGGGGAGGGGTAGGCTATGGCTACACCTTC CSVEDRGGVGYGYTF - TRBJ1-2 - TRBV29-1
TGTGCCAGCAGCTTGGCCACAGGACAGGCTGGGGGGTACGAGCAGTACTTC CASSLATGQAGGYEQYF - TRBJ2-7 - TRBV5-5